This is a list of T cell receptor beta chains from one sample in a study of blood T cell repertoires in COVID-19. Clones were read by immunoSEQ multiplex PCR, and TCRdb kept only the in-frame ones, dropping some. The sample carries some 430,000 clones, less than 95% recorded once. Sequences were obtained from PBMCs or T cells enriched from blood (not recorded which). The receptor source for this set is a man aged 18-30 years who had recovered from COVID-19. Both conserved end residues are part of each CDR3. The D gene is left open where the match is weak. A clone size is listed for some rows: how often the clone was seen (once, few, many), or a class if it is expanded.

V: TRBV21-1
size: .
J: TRBJ1-2
D: .
CDR3: CAPGGWDGYTF
DNA: TGTGCCCCCGGAGGGTGGGATGGCTACACCTTC

V: TRBV30
size: .
J: TRBJ1-3
D: .
CDR3: CAWSGMSGNTIYF
DNA: TGTGCCTGGAGCGGGATGTCTGGAAACACCATATATTTT

V: TRBV2
size: once
J: TRBJ1-1
D: .
CDR3: CASSEALRGAREAFF
DNA: TGTGCCAGCAGTGAAGCGCTTCGGGGGGCTCGGGAAGCTTTCTTT

V: TRBV19
size: .
J: TRBJ2-1
D: TRBD2
CDR3: CASRSGRAYGDEQFF
DNA: TGTGCCAGTAGGAGCGGGAGGGCCTACGGCGATGAGCAGTTCTTC

V: TRBV7-3
size: .
J: TRBJ1-6
D: TRBD1
CDR3: CASSTAGQGSPLHF
DNA: TGTGCCAGCAGCACCGCAGGACAGGGGTCACCCCTCCACTTT

V: TRBV6-5
size: .
J: TRBJ2-1
D: TRBD2
CDR3: CASSTGAGGREQFF
DNA: TGTGCCAGCAGTACAGGAGCGGGAGGGAGGGAGCAGTTCTTC

V: TRBV5-1
size: .
J: TRBJ2-2
D: .
CDR3: CASSLAFGAGELFF
DNA: TGCGCCAGCAGCTTGGCGTTCGGGGCCGGGGAGCTGTTTTTT

V: TRBV25-1
size: .
J: TRBJ1-1
D: TRBD1
CDR3: CASSESRQGILNTEAFF
DNA: TGTGCCAGCAGTGAATCCCGACAGGGTATACTGAACACTGAAGCTTTCTTT

V: TRBV5-1
size: few
J: TRBJ2-5
D: TRBD1
CDR3: CASSFVPLTGTGDQETQYF
DNA: TGCGCCAGCAGCTTTGTGCCGCTAACCGGGACAGGGGACCAAGAGACCCAGTACTTC

V: TRBV6-4
size: .
J: TRBJ2-1
D: TRBD2
CDR3: CASSDERGGQRVF
DNA: TGTGCCAGCAGTGACGAGCGGGGGGGCCAAAGGGTCTTC

V: TRBV13
size: .
J: TRBJ2-3
D: TRBD2
CDR3: CASSLWSSGRWADTQYF
DNA: TGTGCCAGCAGCTTATGGTCTAGCGGGAGGTGGGCAGATACGCAGTATTTT

V: TRBV10-3
size: .
J: TRBJ1-5
D: .
CDR3: CAISESKEGSNQPQHF
DNA: TGTGCCATCAGTGAGTCTAAGGAGGGGAGCAATCAGCCCCAGCATTTT

V: TRBV10-1
size: .
J: TRBJ2-7
D: .
CDR3: CASSRGSPPYEQYF
DNA: TGCGCCAGCAGCCGGGGGAGCCCCCCCTACGAGCAGTACTTC

V: TRBV27
size: .
J: TRBJ2-2
D: TRBD2
CDR3: CASSARGLADANTGELFF
DNA: TGTGCCAGCAGTGCAAGGGGACTAGCAGACGCGAACACCGGGGAGCTGTTTTTT

V: TRBV7-9
size: once
J: TRBJ1-5
D: .
CDR3: CASSLAPGLSNQPQHF
DNA: TGTGCCAGCAGCTTAGCACCGGGGTTAAGCAATCAGCCCCAGCATTTT

V: TRBV18
size: .
J: TRBJ1-2
D: .
CDR3: CASSPQGNYGYTF
DNA: TGTGCCAGCTCACCGCAGGGGAACTATGGCTACACCTTC

V: TRBV5-5
size: .
J: TRBJ1-1
D: .
CDR3: CASSLGVGGGTEAFF
DNA: TGTGCCAGCAGCTTGGGCGTGGGGGGAGGCACTGAAGCTTTCTTT

V: TRBV4-2
size: .
J: TRBJ2-1
D: .
CDR3: CASSQGFSGYNEQFF
DNA: TGTGCCAGCAGCCAAGGATTTTCAGGATACAATGAGCAGTTCTTC

V: TRBV9
size: .
J: TRBJ2-2
D: TRBD2
CDR3: CASSVSLLSGALNTGELFF
DNA: TGTGCCAGCAGCGTAAGTCTCCTCAGCGGGGCTTTAAACACCGGGGAGCTGTTTTTT

V: TRBV6-4
size: .
J: TRBJ1-5
D: .
CDR3: CASSERTVNQPQHF
DNA: TGTGCCAGCAGTGAACGGACAGTCAATCAGCCCCAGCATTTT

V: TRBV30
size: .
J: TRBJ1-6
D: .
CDR3: CAWSRGGGLTPLHF
DNA: TGTGCCTGGAGTAGAGGAGGAGGTTTGACACCCCTCCACTTT

V: TRBV5-1
size: .
J: TRBJ1-6
D: .
CDR3: CASSLAAGFNSPLHF
DNA: TGCGCCAGCAGCTTGGCCGCAGGGTTTAATTCACCCCTCCACTTT

V: TRBV5-1
size: .
J: TRBJ2-3
D: TRBD1
CDR3: CASSMDRGTDTQYF
DNA: TGCGCCAGCAGCATGGACAGGGGCACAGATACGCAGTATTTT

V: TRBV2
size: once
J: TRBJ2-1
D: TRBD1
CDR3: CASSDAGLRDSLNEQFF
DNA: TGTGCCAGCAGTGACGCCGGCCTTCGGGACAGTCTTAATGAGCAGTTCTTC

V: TRBV19
size: .
J: TRBJ1-5
D: TRBD1
CDR3: CASSAGQARFQPQHF
DNA: TGTGCCAGTAGTGCAGGACAGGCGAGATTTCAGCCCCAGCATTTT

V: TRBV9
size: .
J: TRBJ1-1
D: TRBD1
CDR3: CASSTTQGLGEAFF
DNA: TGTGCCAGCAGCACAACACAGGGGTTGGGCGAAGCTTTCTTT

V: TRBV5-1
size: .
J: TRBJ2-1
D: TRBD2
CDR3: CASKSSGGNEQFF
DNA: TGCGCCAGCAAGAGTAGCGGGGGGAATGAGCAGTTCTTC

V: TRBV11-2
size: .
J: TRBJ1-5
D: .
CDR3: CASSPGAHPNQPQHF
DNA: TGTGCCAGCAGCCCAGGGGCCCACCCCAATCAGCCCCAGCATTTT

V: TRBV24-1
size: .
J: TRBJ2-7
D: .
CDR3: CATSESAGPTYEQYF
DNA: TGTGCCACCAGTGAATCGGCGGGACCGACCTACGAGCAGTACTTC

V: TRBV18
size: .
J: TRBJ2-1
D: .
CDR3: CASSTRSLNEQFF
DNA: TGTGCCAGCTCAACTCGAAGCTTGAATGAGCAGTTCTTC

V: TRBV15
size: .
J: TRBJ1-2
D: .
CDR3: CATSRPGGNYGYTF
DNA: TGTGCCACCAGCCGACCGGGAGGGAACTATGGCTACACCTTC

V: TRBV28
size: .
J: TRBJ2-1
D: TRBD2
CDR3: CASSLPTSQGDEQFF
DNA: TGTGCCAGCAGTTTACCGACTAGCCAGGGCGATGAGCAGTTCTTC

V: TRBV18
size: .
J: TRBJ1-2
D: .
CDR3: CASSPKQVNYGYTF
DNA: TGTGCCAGCTCACCCAAACAGGTTAACTATGGCTACACCTTC

V: TRBV2
size: once
J: TRBJ1-6
D: .
CDR3: CASSDYPGADNSPLHF
DNA: TGTGCCAGCAGTGATTACCCGGGAGCTGATAATTCACCCCTCCACTTT

V: TRBV27
size: once
J: TRBJ1-5
D: .
CDR3: CASSPRGGIASQPQHF
DNA: TGTGCCAGCAGTCCGCGGGGTGGGATTGCTTCTCAGCCCCAGCATTTT

V: TRBV29-1
size: few
J: TRBJ1-3
D: .
CDR3: CSVGAGDTGNTIYF
DNA: TGCAGCGTTGGAGCAGGGGATACTGGAAACACCATATATTTT

V: TRBV11-2
size: .
J: TRBJ2-7
D: .
CDR3: CASSLDGSDSYEQYF
DNA: TGTGCCAGCAGCTTAGACGGTAGCGACTCCTACGAGCAGTACTTC

V: TRBV2
size: .
J: TRBJ2-2
D: TRBD1
CDR3: CASSGDRGTGELFF
DNA: TGTGCCAGCAGCGGTGACAGGGGGACCGGGGAGCTGTTTTTT

V: TRBV19
size: .
J: TRBJ1-5
D: TRBD1
CDR3: CASSRDRGGKGNQPQHF
DNA: TGTGCCAGTAGTAGGGACAGGGGAGGAAAGGGCAATCAGCCCCAGCATTTT

V: TRBV28
size: .
J: TRBJ1-1
D: .
CDR3: CASSLQDVSREAFF
DNA: TGTGCCAGCAGCCTACAGGATGTGAGTCGAGAAGCTTTCTTT

V: TRBV28
size: .
J: TRBJ1-5
D: .
CDR3: CASRWGGVDQPQHF
DNA: TGTGCCAGCAGGTGGGGAGGGGTGGATCAGCCCCAGCATTTT

V: TRBV19
size: .
J: TRBJ1-1
D: .
CDR3: CASTNREWNTEAFF
DNA: TGTGCCAGTACCAACAGAGAATGGAACACTGAAGCTTTCTTT

V: TRBV28
size: .
J: TRBJ2-7
D: TRBD2
CDR3: CASRGLAYEQYF
DNA: TGTGCCAGCAGGGGACTAGCGTACGAGCAGTACTTC

V: TRBV19
size: .
J: TRBJ1-5
D: TRBD1
CDR3: CASSIGTGGSIVSNQPQHF
DNA: TGTGCCAGTAGTATAGGGACAGGGGGCTCCATCGTTAGCAATCAGCCCCAGCATTTT

V: TRBV25-1
size: .
J: TRBJ2-7
D: .
CDR3: CASSEGDWNEQYF
DNA: TGTGCCAGCAGTGAGGGAGACTGGAACGAGCAGTACTTC

V: TRBV6-5
size: once
J: TRBJ1-2
D: TRBD1
CDR3: CASRTLGTGYGYTF
DNA: TGTGCCAGCAGAACCCTCGGGACAGGGTATGGCTACACCTTC

V: TRBV7-2
size: .
J: TRBJ1-6
D: .
CDR3: CASSLAGSYNSPLHF
DNA: TGTGCCAGCAGCTTAGCGGGCAGTTATAATTCACCCCTCCACTTT

V: TRBV15
size: .
J: TRBJ2-3
D: TRBD1
CDR3: CATSRERDSFTDTQYF
DNA: TGTGCCACCAGCAGAGAAAGGGACAGTTTCACAGATACGCAGTATTTT